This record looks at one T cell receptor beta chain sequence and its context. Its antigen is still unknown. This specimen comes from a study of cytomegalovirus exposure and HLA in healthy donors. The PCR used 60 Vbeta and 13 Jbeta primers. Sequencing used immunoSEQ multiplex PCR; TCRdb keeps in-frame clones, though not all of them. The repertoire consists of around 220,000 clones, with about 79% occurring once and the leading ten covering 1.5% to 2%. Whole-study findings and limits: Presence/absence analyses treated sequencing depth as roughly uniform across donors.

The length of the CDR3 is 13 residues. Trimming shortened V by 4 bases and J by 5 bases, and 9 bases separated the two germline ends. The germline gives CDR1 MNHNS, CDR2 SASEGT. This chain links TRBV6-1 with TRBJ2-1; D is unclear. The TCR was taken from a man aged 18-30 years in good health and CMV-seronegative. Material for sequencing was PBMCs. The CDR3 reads CASSAGPNNEQFF. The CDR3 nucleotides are TGTGCCAGCAGTGCGGGTCCCAACAATGAGCAGTTCTTC.